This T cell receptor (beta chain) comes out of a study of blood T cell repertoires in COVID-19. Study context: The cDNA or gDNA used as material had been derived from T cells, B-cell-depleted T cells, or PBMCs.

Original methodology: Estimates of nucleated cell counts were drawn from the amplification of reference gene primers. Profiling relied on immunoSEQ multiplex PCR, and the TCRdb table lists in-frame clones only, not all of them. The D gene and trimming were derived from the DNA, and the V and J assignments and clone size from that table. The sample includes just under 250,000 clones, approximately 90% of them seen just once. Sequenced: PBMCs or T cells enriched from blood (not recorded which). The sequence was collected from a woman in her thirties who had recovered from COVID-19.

The CDR3 coding sequence is TGTGCCAGCAGCTCCGGCGTACAGGGACACAATGAGCAGTTCTTC. Its translation is CASSSGVQGHNEQFF. The rearrangement joins TRBV7-3 to TRBJ2-1; D is possibly TRBD1 (6 bases). This CDR3 is built from 15 residues. V was shortened by 4 bases and J by 5 bases, with 15 bases between the two germline ends. Germline V gene data show CDR1 as SGHTA and CDR2 as FQGTGA. Full variable domain (outside the CDR3, taken from reference TRBV7-3 and TRBJ2-1): GAGVSQTPSNKVTEKGKYVELRCDPISGHTALYWYRQSLGQGPEFLIYFQGTGAADDSGLPNDRFFAVRPEGSVSTLKIQRTERGDSAVYLCASSSGVQGHNEQFFGPGTRLTVL.